The rows below give T cell receptor beta chains drawn from one sample of a study of OX40 agonist ivuxolimab in advanced cancers. TCRdb's table, derived via immunoSEQ multiplex PCR, lists solely in-frame clones and lacks some. The table has tens of thousands of clones, about nine tenths seen once; the top ten hold 1.3%. The source material was CD4+ or CD8+ T cells sorted from blood, sampled in a trial of the OX40 agonist ivuxolimab. Receptor source: an adult with an advanced solid tumor such as melanoma, head and neck, liver or kidney cancer. Each CDR3 is given with its conserved first and last residue.

j_gene: TRBJ2-7
v_gene: TRBV18
len: 14
CDR3aa: CASSPSRAPYEQYF

j_gene: TRBJ2-4
v_gene: TRBV5-1
len: 14
CDR3aa: CASRTNTGGNIQYF

j_gene: TRBJ1-5
v_gene: TRBV6-1
len: 17
CDR3aa: CASSEGVTGGWDQPQHF

j_gene: TRBJ2-1
v_gene: TRBV6-5
len: 15
CDR3aa: CASSYRWGTTNEQFF

j_gene: TRBJ1-2
v_gene: TRBV11-2
len: 15
CDR3aa: CASSSGTGGYYGYTF

j_gene: TRBJ2-3
v_gene: TRBV28
len: 14
CDR3aa: CASSLTGGANTQYF

j_gene: TRBJ1-2
v_gene: TRBV9
len: 12
CDR3aa: CASSASSRGYTF

j_gene: TRBJ2-2
v_gene: TRBV19
len: 14
CDR3aa: CASGIDGNTGELFF

j_gene: TRBJ1-5
v_gene: TRBV10-2
len: 14
CDR3aa: CASRQGGGNQPQHF

j_gene: TRBJ1-2
v_gene: TRBV6-5
len: 14
CDR3aa: CASSYLGQGNGYTF

j_gene: TRBJ2-3
v_gene: TRBV25-1
len: 12
CDR3aa: CASSAEGDTQYF

j_gene: TRBJ1-1
v_gene: TRBV18
len: 11
CDR3aa: CASSPGLEAFF

j_gene: TRBJ2-7
v_gene: TRBV7-8
len: 15
CDR3aa: CASSLRAGTPYEQYF

j_gene: TRBJ1-1
v_gene: TRBV30
len: 12
CDR3aa: CAWRQMNTEAFF

j_gene: TRBJ2-7
v_gene: TRBV6-5
len: 12
CDR3aa: CASRRDGYEQYF

j_gene: TRBJ2-7
v_gene: TRBV27
len: 13
CDR3aa: CASRKDRGGEQYF

j_gene: TRBJ1-1
v_gene: TRBV28
len: 15
CDR3aa: CASSSSGTANTEAFF

j_gene: TRBJ1-3
v_gene: TRBV5-6
len: 14
CDR3aa: CASSLAGAGNTIYF

j_gene: TRBJ2-2
v_gene: TRBV28
len: 16
CDR3aa: CASSPFTGNSVGELFF

j_gene: TRBJ2-3
v_gene: TRBV4-2
len: 16
CDR3aa: CASSQGGGRLTDTQYF

j_gene: TRBJ2-1
v_gene: TRBV7-3
len: 15
CDR3aa: CASSSNGNSYNEQFF

j_gene: TRBJ2-7
v_gene: TRBV6-1
len: 14
CDR3aa: CASSWDRAVGEQYF

j_gene: TRBJ2-7
v_gene: TRBV12-1
len: 18
CDR3aa: CASSLGTRVFLIPYEQYF

j_gene: TRBJ1-2
v_gene: TRBV7-2
len: 15
CDR3aa: CASSSRQGSLYGYTF

j_gene: TRBJ2-2
v_gene: TRBV11-2
len: 16
CDR3aa: CASSHKGLLQAGELFF

j_gene: TRBJ1-2
v_gene: TRBV5-4
len: 16
CDR3aa: CASSLAGGRGNYGYTF

j_gene: TRBJ1-2
v_gene: TRBV19
len: 11
CDR3aa: CASTRYEVYTF

j_gene: TRBJ2-7
v_gene: TRBV28
len: 14
CDR3aa: CASTGPAGPYEQYF

j_gene: TRBJ2-7
v_gene: TRBV7-2
len: 13
CDR3aa: CASSSYRAYEQYF

j_gene: TRBJ1-5
v_gene: TRBV19
len: 14
CDR3aa: CASSSGHNNQPQHF

j_gene: TRBJ2-3
v_gene: TRBV11-1
len: 14
CDR3aa: CASSPQGATDTQYF

j_gene: TRBJ1-5
v_gene: TRBV6-1
len: 15
CDR3aa: CASSEASGGVQPQHF

j_gene: TRBJ1-2
v_gene: TRBV6-6
len: 16
CDR3aa: CASSAGTGGFNYGYTF

j_gene: TRBJ1-4
v_gene: TRBV30
len: 13
CDR3aa: CAWSVERGGKLFF

j_gene: TRBJ2-5
v_gene: TRBV5-4
len: 14
CDR3aa: CASSLQGPQGTQYF

j_gene: TRBJ2-5
v_gene: TRBV7-6
len: 12
CDR3aa: CASSPLGETQYF

j_gene: TRBJ2-1
v_gene: TRBV9
len: 17
CDR3aa: CASSVEMGFGSYNEQFF

j_gene: TRBJ1-2
v_gene: TRBV19
len: 13
CDR3aa: CASSSTGPYGYTF

j_gene: TRBJ2-7
v_gene: TRBV6-5
len: 13
CDR3aa: CAAKGGGPYEQYF

j_gene: TRBJ1-4
v_gene: TRBV11-2
len: 12
CDR3aa: CASRQNSEKLFF

j_gene: TRBJ1-1
v_gene: TRBV11-1
len: 13
CDR3aa: CASSLAGWGEAFF

j_gene: TRBJ1-1
v_gene: TRBV5-1
len: 15
CDR3aa: CASSRGRGTNTEAFF

j_gene: TRBJ2-5
v_gene: TRBV7-3
len: 17
CDR3aa: CASSLTGKRAGGETQYF

j_gene: TRBJ1-2
v_gene: TRBV28
len: 13
CDR3aa: CASSSPGRYGYTF

j_gene: TRBJ1-5
v_gene: TRBV7-6
len: 13
CDR3aa: CASSQDGNQPQHF

j_gene: TRBJ1-4
v_gene: TRBV4-2
len: 16
CDR3aa: CASSQGGGSTNEKLFF

j_gene: TRBJ2-7
v_gene: TRBV5-6
len: 15
CDR3aa: CASSLGYREPYEQYF

j_gene: TRBJ2-2
v_gene: TRBV5-1
len: 16
CDR3aa: CASSRTGADNTGELFF

j_gene: TRBJ2-1
v_gene: TRBV5-1
len: 17
CDR3aa: CASSLEGGTGRYNEQFF

j_gene: TRBJ2-7
v_gene: TRBV4-2
len: 16
CDR3aa: CASSQVSGTSVYEQYF

j_gene: TRBJ2-7
v_gene: TRBV7-9
len: 14
CDR3aa: CASSSGHTSYEQYF

j_gene: TRBJ1-5
v_gene: TRBV2
len: 13
CDR3aa: CASRTGERRPQHF

j_gene: TRBJ1-1
v_gene: TRBV5-6
len: 14
CDR3aa: CASSALAGQTGTFF

j_gene: TRBJ1-1
v_gene: TRBV30
len: 14
CDR3aa: CAWVKGQGRSEAFF

j_gene: TRBJ1-5
v_gene: TRBV13
len: 16
CDR3aa: CASSLEQGRDNQPQHF

j_gene: TRBJ2-7
v_gene: TRBV4-1
len: 13
CDR3aa: CASSPKGRWEQYF

j_gene: TRBJ2-7
v_gene: TRBV18
len: 13
CDR3aa: CASSPGEGYEQYF

j_gene: TRBJ2-5
v_gene: TRBV25-1
len: 14
CDR3aa: CASSDPSGDETQYF

j_gene: TRBJ1-1
v_gene: TRBV19
len: 14
CDR3aa: CASSMGGLNTEAFF

j_gene: TRBJ2-5
v_gene: TRBV5-1
len: 15
CDR3aa: CASSDPGRGQETQYF